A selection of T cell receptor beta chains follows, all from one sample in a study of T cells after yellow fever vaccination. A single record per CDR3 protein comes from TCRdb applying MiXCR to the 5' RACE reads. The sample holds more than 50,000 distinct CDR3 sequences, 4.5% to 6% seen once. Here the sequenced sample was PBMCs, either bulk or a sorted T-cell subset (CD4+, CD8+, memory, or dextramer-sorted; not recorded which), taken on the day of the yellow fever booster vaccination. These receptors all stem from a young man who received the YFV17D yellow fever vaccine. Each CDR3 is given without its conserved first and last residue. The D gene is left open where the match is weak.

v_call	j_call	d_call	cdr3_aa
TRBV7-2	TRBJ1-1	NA	ASTQGRLNTEAF
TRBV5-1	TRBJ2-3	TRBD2	ASSEGLAGGSGTDTQY
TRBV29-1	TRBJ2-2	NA	SVPGYTGELF
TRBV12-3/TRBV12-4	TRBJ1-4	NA	ASTEGQYEKLF
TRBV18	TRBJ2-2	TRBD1	ASSPMTGDTGELF
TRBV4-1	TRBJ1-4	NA	ASSHRFGHSNEKLF
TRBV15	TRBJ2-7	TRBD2	ATSALAGGYEQY
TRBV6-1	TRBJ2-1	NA	ASTEGVSSYNEQF
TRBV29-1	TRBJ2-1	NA	SVEDPLGPEQF
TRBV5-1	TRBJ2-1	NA	ASSSRAPQVEQF
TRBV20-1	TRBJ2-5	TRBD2	SAGTSGGGRETQY
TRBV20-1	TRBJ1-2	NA	SARDPQYGYT
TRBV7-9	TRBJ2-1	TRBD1	VRLGQGADRQF
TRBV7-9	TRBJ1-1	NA	ASSLAAGNTEAF
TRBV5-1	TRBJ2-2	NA	ASSSTSSHLVPNTGELF
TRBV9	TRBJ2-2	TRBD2	ASSVSGGAAGELF